The rows below give T cell receptor beta chains drawn from one sample of a study of vaccination effects on CD4 cells after COVID-19. This table comes from immunoSEQ multiplex PCR, and its TCRdb copy is limited to in-frame clones, with some not included. The sample lists 45,000 to 65,000 clones; around 73% were seen once. No antigen has been identified for these receptors. The sequencing used CD4+ T cells from PBMCs cultured without peptide, collected after COVID-19 vaccination. These receptors came from a human donor who received a COVID-19 vaccine. CDR3s leave out the opening cysteine and the closing phenylalanine or tryptophan.

TRBV18 ASSPEADTQY
TRBV7-2 ASSSPSTGFTEAF
TRBV9 ASSVMDRLNTEAF
TRBV7-6 ASSPGQAPHYEQY
TRBV4-1 ASSLTGTGGVEQY
TRBV5-5 ASSPTVSNTEAF
TRBV20-1 SAIGAEKLF
TRBV5-1 ASSLRTTATGVNTEAF
TRBV6-4 ASGRGTAGELF
TRBV7-7 ASSLSRNTEAF
TRBV18 ASSPREGAYEQY
TRBV27 ASSSQAGWGTQY
TRBV10-3 AISESGGPNTEAF
TRBV2 ASSIDRAGNEQF
TRBV19 ASSIALGETQY
TRBV19 ASSITGLFYEQY
TRBV5-6 ASSQRTPSKNIQY
TRBV30 AWSMTGGTYNSPLH
TRBV30 AFLDANYGYT
TRBV6-5 ASSPVESKNIQY
TRBV19 ATRDRPTDTQY
TRBV7-2 ASRFTGSTEAF
TRBV9 ASSLQGLAAETQY
TRBV20-1 SASLLAGGEQY
TRBV5-5 ASDSTVQVGSYT
TRBV10-3 AISESKRGNEQF
TRBV7-2 ASSLSSLSPNTEAF
TRBV4-1 ASSQVVRTYEQY
TRBV11-2 ASSLGQGLYNEQF
TRBV3-1/TRBV3-2 ASSQYPGETQY
TRBV7-9 ASQRGVWASTNTQY
TRBV7-9 ASSLTSGSRFSYNEQF
TRBV5-1 ASSLAPGARNTEAF
TRBV12-3/TRBV12-4 ASRGRTEAF
TRBV7-9 ASSLAEVNYGYT
TRBV14 ASSQSGQAPLH
TRBV20-1 SASVGAHNSPLH
TRBV5-6 ASSFSGQGYEQY
TRBV6-6 ASTQNSGNTIY
TRBV5-1 ASSLEDTQY
TRBV3-1/TRBV3-2 ASSQDPRGVTEAF
TRBV5-4 ASRKQGNTEAF
TRBV12-3/TRBV12-4 ASSRGGDTEAF